The 26 T cell receptor beta chains below all came from one sample that was sequenced in a study of blood T cells in healthy people across ages. The second PCR ran roughly 7 to 11 cycles with a sample-barcoded 5' primer and J-beta primers. TCRdb re-derived calls from the 5' RACE reads in MiXCR, one entry per CDR3 protein. Here the sample spans 890,000 or so distinct CDR3 sequences, about 62% being singletons. The sample consisted of blood. Receptors were obtained from a man younger than 40 in good health.

The rearrangement links TRBV28 to TRBJ2-5; no firm D call. The CDR3 is 15 amino acids. In germline, CDR1 is MDHEN, CDR2 SYDVKM. The V end lost 5 bases, the J end lost 7 bases, and 20 bases lay between the germline ends. The CDR3: CASSPSVDLRSTQYF. The CDR3 DNA is TGTGCCAGCAGTCCCTCCGTTGATCTACGTTCGACCCAGTACTTC.

This chain uses TRBV30 with TRBJ2-6; 10 bases agree with TRBD1. CDR3 size: 15 residues. CDR1 and CDR2 from the germline V gene are GTSNPN and SVGIG (reference sequence). V lost 5 bases, J lost 3 bases, and 4 bases stayed unmatched. CDR3 in DNA: TGTGCCTGGGACGGACAGGGGGTTGGGGCCAACGTCCTGACTTTC. This gives the protein CAWDGQGVGANVLTF.

This rearrangement joins TRBV28 to TRBJ1-1; D call uncertain. This CDR3 is built from 15 residues. Germline V gene data show CDR1 as MDHEN and CDR2 as SYDVKM. Trimming shortened V by 0 bases and J by 1 base, and 9 bases separated the two germline ends. The CDR3 reads CASSLWTWGNTEAFF. The DNA for the CDR3 is TGTGCCAGCAGTTTATGGACCTGGGGGAACACTGAAGCTTTCTTT.

The chain links TRBV6-2 or TRBV6-3 to TRBJ2-1; 8 nucleotides align to TRBD1. The ends lost 5 bases at V and 5 bases at J; junction bases unmatched: 14. CDR1 and CDR2 (germline): MNHEY, SVGEGT. This CDR3 is 17 amino acids long. CDR3 loop: CASSPRQRTGSDNEQFF. In DNA, the CDR3 is TGTGCCAGCAGTCCAAGGCAGAGGACAGGGTCAGACAATGAGCAGTTCTTC.

The chain combines TRBV7-9 with TRBJ2-4; tentatively, D is TRBD1 or TRBD2 (6 bases each). The DNA end is more similar to TRBJ2-7, so the J call may be wrong. Germline V CDR1 and CDR2: SEHNR, FQNEAQ (reference sequence). The CDR3 loop spans 13 amino acids. CDR3 sequence reads: CASRTRDNYEQYF. The CDR3 nucleotides read TGTGCCAGCAGGACTAGGGACAACTACGAGCAGTACTTC.

This clonotype came up a few times. This chain connects TRBV4-2 to TRBJ2-7, with 12 bases fitting TRBD1. The CDR3 has 15 residues. Germline assignment: CDR1 LGHNA and CDR2 YNFKEQ. Trimming took 4 bases from V and 5 from J; bases not matched to a gene: 6. In nucleotides, the CDR3 is TGTGCCAGCAGCCCCCGGGACAGGGGGCTCAACGAGCAGTACTTC. Translation: CASSPRDRGLNEQYF.

This clonotype was detected only a few times. The V call is TRBV20-1, the J call TRBJ2-4, with a possible D match to TRBD2 (6 bases). With the DNA end fitting TRBJ2-7 better, the J assignment may be wrong. The germline V gene has CDR1 DFQATT and CDR2 SNEGSKA (reference sequence). This CDR3 region has 14 residues. CDR3 protein: CSAREAGFLYEQYF. The CDR3 DNA reads as TGCAGTGCTAGGGAGGCGGGGTTTCTCTACGAGCAGTACTTC.

This clonotype appeared a single time. This may arise from a read error, as a much more abundant clone is one base away. The genes are TRBV2 and TRBJ1-2, with D perhaps matching TRBD1 (5 bases). This CDR3 has 14 residues. CDR1 is SNHLY, CDR2 FYNNEI, per germline. CDR3 amino acids: CASNESSRADGYTF. DNA for the CDR3: TGTGCCAGCAATGAAAGTTCCAGGGCCGATGGCTACACCTTC.

This clonotype has only a few counts. This sequence joins TRBV7-3 and TRBJ2-1; unclear D gene. Germline V lookup: CDR1 SGHTA, CDR2 FQGTGA. CDR3 size: 14 residues. The germline V and J ends were trimmed by 2 bases and 9 bases, with 14 bases remaining between them. CDR3 in DNA: TGTGCCAGCAGCTTACTTCTTAGAGATACTGAGCAGTTCTTC. This codes for CASSLLLRDTEQFF.

The chain combines TRBV29-1 with TRBJ1-4; D perhaps matches TRBD1 (5 bases). Germline V gives CDR1 SQVTM, CDR2 ANQGSEA. CDR3 length equals 11 residues. V was shortened by 7 bases and J by 8 bases, with 11 bases between the two germline ends. The CDR3, as DNA: TGCAGCGGATGGGACGTCGAAAAACTGTTTTTT. Residues: CSGWDVEKLFF.

CDR3 in amino acids: CSARDVRTGGREAFF. The CDR3 region has the DNA TGCAGTGCTAGAGATGTAAGGACAGGGGGCCGAGAAGCTTTCTTT. The chain couples TRBV20-1 to TRBJ1-1; 11 bases match TRBD1. The CDR3 is made up of 15 amino acids. V shed 0 bases, J shed 8 bases, and the junction held 8 bases outside the gene matches. The germline V gene encodes CDR1 DFQATT and CDR2 SNEGSKA (reference sequence).

The CDR3 DNA reads as TGTGCCAGCAGGAGGGGGGGACACCCGGGGGGCAATCAGCCCCAGCATTTT. Its protein product is CASRRGGHPGGNQPQHF. The chain employs TRBV6-1 and TRBJ1-5; maybe TRBD1 (6 bases). This CDR3 is 17 amino acids long. V was trimmed by 6 bases and J by 2 bases, leaving 20 bases between them. CDR1 MNHNS and CDR2 SASEGT come from the germline V gene.

This clonotype was seen once. V is TRBV27 and J is TRBJ2-1; 7 bases match TRBD2. J lost 0 bases, V lost 7 bases, and 6 bases had no gene match. Germline V gene data show CDR1 as MNHEY and CDR2 as SMNVEV (reference sequence). This CDR3 comprises 15 residues. Here the CDR3 DNA reads TGTGCCAGCACCGGGCTAGCGGCCTCCTACAATGAGCAGTTCTTC. Translated, it gives CASTGLAASYNEQFF.

The chain has TRBV10-3 and TRBJ2-3; TRBD2 agrees at 10 bases. CDR1 and CDR2 (germline): ENHRY, SYGVKD. V dropped 10 bases and J dropped 5; count of bases not matched to a gene: 12. CDR3 size: 15 residues. The CDR3, as DNA: TGTGCCACCCGGTTAAGCGGGGGGGCTATAGATACGCAGTATTTT. Its translation is CATRLSGGAIDTQYF.

This clonotype was recorded a few times. The genes are TRBV20-1 and TRBJ2-7; D remains ambiguous. The CDR3 has 13 residues. Trimming removed 0 bases at V and 7 bases at J, with 13 bases between. CDR1 and CDR2 (germline): DFQATT, SNEGSKA (reference sequence). CDR3 amino acids: CSARDGGEGEQYF. In DNA form, the CDR3 reads TGCAGTGCTAGAGATGGTGGGGAAGGGGAGCAGTACTTC.

The CDR3 coding sequence is TGTGCCAGCATCGGGGAGGCCTACAATGAGCAGTTCTTC. It codes for CASIGEAYNEQFF. This chain joins TRBV2 and TRBJ2-1; weak D call: TRBD2 (6 bases). The CDR3 is 13 residues long. The germline V and J ends were trimmed by 7 bases and 2 bases, with 9 bases remaining between them. CDR1 and CDR2 (germline): SNHLY, FYNNEI.

The chain recombines TRBV14 with TRBJ2-5; unclear D gene. V was trimmed by 2 bases and J by 0 bases, leaving 13 bases between them. Germline lookup yields CDR1 SGHDN and CDR2 FVKESK. The CDR3 contains 16 residues. In nucleotides, the CDR3 is TGTGCCAGCAGCCAACTAGTGGCCGAGTACCAAGAGACCCAGTACTTC. This sequence encodes CASSQLVAEYQETQYF. The full variable domain, completed using reference TRBV14 and TRBJ2-5, is EAGVTQFPSHSVIEKGQTVTLRCDPISGHDNLYWYRRVMGKEIKFLLHFVKESKQDESGMPNNRFLAERTGGTYSTLKVQPAELEDSGVYFCASSQLVAEYQETQYFGPGTRLLVL.

The chain carries TRBV20-1 and TRBJ1-6, with D perhaps TRBD1 (6 bases). V dropped 5 bases and J dropped 5 bases, with 16 bases sitting between them. Per the germline V gene, CDR1 is DFQATT and CDR2 is SNEGSKA (reference sequence). The CDR3 covers 15 residues. Here the CDR3 DNA reads TGCAGTGCTGTGGGGGCCCAGGAGAATAATTCACCCCTCCACTTT. Its protein product is CSAVGAQENNSPLHF.

The chain employs TRBV20-1 and TRBJ2-5; 9 nucleotides match TRBD1. Germline CDR1 DFQATT, CDR2 SNEGSKA (reference sequence). The V and J ends lost 6 bases and 2 bases, in that order; junction bases with no gene match: 7. The CDR3 sequence is 14 residues long. CDR3 loop: CSAPGTGRQETQYF. CDR3 DNA: TGCAGTGCCCCGGGGACAGGGCGGCAAGAGACCCAGTACTTC.

This clonotype was seen a handful of times. The chain couples TRBV7-2 to TRBJ2-7; D gene uncertain. Germline CDR1 reads SGHTA; CDR2 reads FQGNSA. V lost 1 base and J 4 bases, leaving 8 bases between the germline ends. The CDR3 is 13 residues long. CDR3 sequence: CASSLGVVYEQYF. CDR3 sequence (DNA): TGTGCCAGCAGCTTAGGGGTAGTTTACGAGCAGTACTTC.

The rearrangement uses TRBV7-8 and TRBJ1-2; unclear D gene. The CDR3 consists of 13 residues. The V gene lost 3 bases and the J gene lost 6 bases, with 11 bases spanning the gap. Germline values: CDR1 SGHVS, CDR2 FQNEAQ. The CDR3 DNA is TGTGCCAGCAGCTTTTTTTTTGGCAATGGCTACACCTTC. Translation gives CASSFFFGNGYTF.

This clonotype turned up a few times. The J gene is TRBJ2-1, the V gene TRBV4-2; 8 bases line up with TRBD1. The CDR3 totals 14 residues. Germline V CDR1 and CDR2: LGHNA, YNFKEQ. Losses at the gene ends were 1 base for V and 8 bases for J; bases not matched to a gene: 4. In DNA, the CDR3 is TGTGCCAGCAGCCAAGCCCAGGGGGCTGATGAGCAGTTCTTC. It encodes CASSQAQGADEQFF.

The chain recombines TRBV5-1 with TRBJ2-4; D unclear. V lost 0 bases and J lost 0, with 13 bases in between. The germline V gene encodes CDR1 SGHRS and CDR2 YFSETQ. The CDR3 runs to 17 residues. CDR3 nucleotides: TGCGCCAGCAGCTTGGAAGCAGTGACCATAGCCAAAAACATTCAGTACTTC. It encodes CASSLEAVTIAKNIQYF.

The chain uses TRBV6-1 and TRBJ2-5; D perhaps matches TRBD2 (6 bases). TRBJ2-7 explains the end of the DNA better; the J call may be wrong. The length of the CDR3 is 14 residues. CDR1 and CDR2 from the germline V gene are MNHNS and SASEGT. The CDR3 coding sequence is TGTGCCAGCACCCTCGGGGGTTACTCCTACGAGCAGTACTTC. This codes for CASTLGGYSYEQYF.

CDR3 sequence reads: CASSHGVSQPQHF. Written as DNA, the CDR3 is TGCGCCAGCAGCCACGGCGTGTCTCAGCCCCAGCATTTT. The chain combines TRBV4-3 with TRBJ1-5; no clear D gene. The CDR3 is 13 amino acids. V lost 3 bases, J lost 6 bases, and 9 bases lay in between. CDR1 is LGHNA, CDR2 YSLEER, per germline.

This chain links TRBV29-1 with TRBJ2-7; D may be TRBD1 (5 bases). Trimming pared 5 bases from V and 4 bases from J, leaving 15 bases between. Germline-derived CDR1 and CDR2 are SQVTM and ANQGSEA. CDR3 length: 13 amino acids. The CDR3 protein is CSVRTTNPYEQYF. As DNA, the CDR3 is TGCAGCGTTAGGACAACTAACCCTTACGAGCAGTACTTC.